This T cell receptor beta chain comes out of a study of blood T cells in healthy people across ages (dated by TCRdb to between 2014 and 2017). Context from the whole study: In model experiments, template switching captured about one uniquely barcoded TCR beta cDNA molecule for every two T cells. To track age-related changes in TCR beta repertoire diversity, the study relied on deep sequencing normalized with unique cDNA molecular identifiers. Donors were grouped into four age groups: young (average approximately 15 years), middle-aged (less than 40), aged (around 62) and long-lived (about 82). Donors of different ages were randomly distributed across sequencing lanes to avoid experimental bias. Using the same blood draw, the study looked at two additional independent replicas of 1 million unique cDNA reads for two donors, one aged 18 to 30 and the other aged 80 or older. General findings and caveats noted by the study authors: Estimates of total diversity based on one million sequenced T cells were regarded as lower bounds and as underestimates. Observed TCR beta diversity per million T cells fell roughly linearly with age, and a significant reduction was already apparent by age around 44. Since profiling was done on bulk unsorted PBMCs, naive and antigen-experienced compartments could not be conclusively compared. Because donor CMV infection status was unknown, age-related changes in expanded clonotypes were potentially confounded. The percentage of naive T cells measured by flow cytometry correlated strongly with observed TCR beta diversity. Compared with the aged group, the long-lived group had more naive CD4+ T cells, fewer expanded clones and increased TCR diversity, suggesting age selection.

Trimming costs V 3 bases and J 7 bases, and their ends lie 12 bases apart. The CDR3, cysteine through phenylalanine, is 13 amino acids long. The CDR3 DNA has 39 bases and is translated from base 1. This clonotype was recorded a few times. Its cognate antigen has yet to be identified. Base-call qualities are not available, and no considerably larger clone is one nucleotide away. The donors were around 39 Caucasian individuals from Russia, aged roughly 6 to 100 years, who were systemically healthy. Each donor gave ten milliliters of peripheral blood, collected into EDTA-treated Vacutainer tubes. PBMCs were isolated by Ficoll-Paque density-gradient centrifugation, with at least 6 million obtained per sample. Trizol reagent was used to extract total RNA from the PBMCs, yielding at least 6 micrograms per sample. The percentages of naive CD45RAhigh/CD27high T cells were determined by flow cytometry on a PBMC aliquot from every donor.

Libraries came from 5' RACE. These reads were obtained on an Illumina HiSeq 2500. A second PCR of roughly 7 to 12 cycles was run with a J-beta primer mix and a sample-barcoded 5' primer. A template-switch 5' adaptor carrying 12 random nucleotides introduced a unique molecular identifier onto each TCR beta cDNA molecule. At least 2.5 million CDR3-containing paired-end reads were obtained from each sample. First-strand cDNA synthesis was performed from all RNA using the Mint cDNA synthesis kit, with priming by a TRBC-specific oligonucleotide. Following uracil-DNA glycosylase treatment, a first 18-cycle PCR with universal primers M1SS and BC2_uni_R was performed on all cDNA. Processing in the source paper ran as follows. Each sample was normalized by randomly selecting 1 million high-quality reads, each carrying a distinct molecular identifier. Reads sharing molecular identifiers were discarded rather than binned into consensus sequences. MiTCR, run with a Q25 quality threshold and the strictest error-elimination algorithm, handled CDR3 identification, clonotype clustering and error correction. A nonparametric unseen species model with Euler transformation was used to estimate a lower bound on total TCR beta diversity. TCRdb applied fastp at Q25 and MiXCR to the public reads, then kept only in-frame beta chains. CDR3 protein sequences are deduplicated, and each keeps its most common genes and DNA. TCRdb, not the original authors, processed these V and J calls. Recorded for this sample are roughly 1,800,000 distinct CDR3 sequences; about 49% of them occurred a single time. Roughly 2.1% of the sample comes from the top ten.

The specimen sequenced was blood. The V gene is TRBV12-3 or TRBV12-4 and the J gene is TRBJ1-2, with the identity of the D gene unclear. The TCR sequence derives from a woman in her 40s in good health. The nucleotide sequence reads TGTGCCAGCAGTTTTACCGAAACGACTGGCTACACCTTC. The encoded protein is CASSFTETTGYTF.